Listed below are T cell receptor beta chains from one sample, sequenced in a study of T cell repertoires in cytomegalovirus infection. TCRdb reprocessed the reads via MiXCR and lists one record per CDR3 protein. The table shows approximately 300,000 distinct CDR3 sequences, with roughly 25% occurring only once. The antigens of these receptors remain unknown. The sequences come from cultured PBMCs, collected from culture after CMV antigen stimulation. The receptor source for this set is a human donor in good health (CMV status not recorded). Some clones in this sample may be carry-over from other donors' samples. Both conserved end residues are part of each CDR3. A D gene is named only where the DNA matches it firmly. Rows may omit the clone size; those that give it use once, few, many or a size class.

V	D	size	J	DNA	CDR3
TRBV7-6	-	few	TRBJ2-5	TGTGCCAGCAGCTTTTGGGCGGCGGGAGAGACCCAGTACTTC	CASSFWAAGETQYF
TRBV10-3	TRBD2	-	TRBJ2-7	TGTGCCATCAGTGAGAGGACTAGCGGGAGCGGCAACGAGCAGTACTTC	CAISERTSGSGNEQYF
TRBV19	-	many	TRBJ1-5	TGTGCCAGTAGTCCTCCCCCGGCCCAGCATTTT	CASSPPPAQHF
TRBV7-6	TRBD1	many	TRBJ2-7	TGTGCCAGCAGGCCGTCCGGGACAGGGGGCTCCGAGCAGTACTTC	CASRPSGTGGSEQYF
TRBV7-2	TRBD2	many	TRBJ2-5	TGTGCCAGCAGCTTAACCCCTGGGCGGGAGGGCCTAAAGACCCAGTACTTC	CASSLTPGREGLKTQYF
TRBV4-1	TRBD2	-	TRBJ2-3	TGCGCCAGCAGAGGAAACACTAGCGGGAGCACAGATACGCAGTATTTT	CASRGNTSGSTDTQYF
TRBV20-1	TRBD2	-	TRBJ2-1	TGCAGTGCTAGGGGACTAGAGAACAATGAGCAGTTCTTC	CSARGLENNEQFF
TRBV11-3	TRBD2	-	TRBJ2-1	TGTGCCAGCAGCTTCCCGGGACTAGCGGCTAATGAGCAGTTCTTC	CASSFPGLAANEQFF
TRBV4-1	TRBD2	-	TRBJ2-1	TGCGCCAGCAGCCCAGGGGAAAGAAGAGCGGGAGGGCCCAATGAGCAGTTCTTC	CASSPGERRAGGPNEQFF
TRBV5-1	TRBD2	many	TRBJ2-5	TGCGCCAGCAGCTTGGCGGCTAGCGGAAGTCAAGAGACCCAGTACTTC	CASSLAASGSQETQYF
TRBV12-3/TRBV12-4	-	-	TRBJ1-5	TGTGCCAGCGGCAGGGCTACTAATCAGCCCCAGCATTTT	CASGRATNQPQHF
TRBV18	TRBD2	few	TRBJ2-7	TGTGCCAGCTCACCACTGATTAGCGGGACGGGCGAGCAGTACTTC	CASSPLISGTGEQYF
TRBV5-1	-	-	TRBJ1-1	TGCGCCAGCATGAGGTCGGGCGGGATGAACACTGAAGCTTTCTTT	CASMRSGGMNTEAFF
TRBV19	TRBD1	once	TRBJ2-7	TGTGCCAGTAGTACGACAGGGCCCGTGCCCTACGAGCAGTACTTC	CASSTTGPVPYEQYF
TRBV5-1	TRBD2	few	TRBJ2-7	TGCGCCAGCAGCCCGCTCGGGACTAGCGGGAAAGACCGCTACGAGCAGTACTTC	CASSPLGTSGKDRYEQYF
TRBV20-1	-	many	TRBJ1-3	TGCAGTGCCCGACAAGTCCTGAGCTCTGGAAACACCATATATTTT	CSARQVLSSGNTIYF
TRBV27	TRBD2	few	TRBJ2-1	TGTGCCAGCAGTCGGACTAGCGGGACTTTCTATGAGCAGTTCTTC	CASSRTSGTFYEQFF
TRBV7-2	-	many	TRBJ2-3	TGTGCCAGCATCTCCAATGGTGGGAGAACAGATACGCAGTATTTT	CASISNGGRTDTQYF
TRBV5-4	TRBD2	-	TRBJ2-2	TGTGCCAGCAGCCCAACTAGCGGAAAGAACACCGGGGAGCTGTTTTTT	CASSPTSGKNTGELFF
TRBV12-3/TRBV12-4	-	few	TRBJ2-3	TGTGCCAGCAGCGAGGGAGGCCCACCAGATACGCAGTATTTT	CASSEGGPPDTQYF
TRBV7-2	-	many	TRBJ2-5	TGTGCCAGCAGCTTAGTTTGGACGGGAGTCACCTTC	CASSLVWTGVTF
TRBV12-3/TRBV12-4	TRBD1	few	TRBJ2-5	TGTGCCAGCAGTTTAGCCATGGACAGGGAAGAGACCCAGTACTTC	CASSLAMDREETQYF